The 26 T cell receptor beta chains given below trace back to one sample, sequenced in a study of cytomegalovirus exposure and HLA in healthy donors. The PCR was carried out with 60 Vbeta primers and 13 Jbeta primers. Here immunoSEQ multiplex PCR was the method, and the copy in TCRdb shows in-frame clones only, minus some. The sample carries around 130,000 clones, approximately 80% recorded once. The sequenced sample consisted of PBMCs. The receptor set was obtained from a man aged 18 to 29 in good health and CMV-seropositive.

The genes are TRBV6-1 and TRBJ2-7; TRBD2 matches at 8 bases. After removal of 2 bases from V and 3 bases from J, the junction contained 6 bases not matched to a gene. This CDR3 is built from 15 residues. CDR1 is MNHNS and CDR2 is SASEGT in the germline V gene. The chain's CDR3 is CASSEMASGFYEQYF. The CDR3 DNA is TGTGCCAGCAGTGAAATGGCTAGCGGGTTCTACGAGCAGTACTTC.

This rearrangement joins TRBV5-1 to TRBJ2-1; 16 nucleotides line up with TRBD2. From germline, CDR1 is SGHRS and CDR2 YFSETQ. The CDR3 is 19 amino acids. Unmatched junction bases numbered 11, after V lost 5 bases and J lost 3 bases. The CDR3 sequence: CASRGVGTSGGALYNEQFF. DNA for the CDR3: TGCGCCAGCAGGGGTGTTGGGACTAGCGGGGGGGCGCTCTACAATGAGCAGTTCTTC. Variable domain in full (rest from reference TRBV5-1 and TRBJ2-1): KAGVTQTPRYLIKTRGQQVTLSCSPISGHRSVSWYQQTPGQGLQFLFEYFSETQRNKGNFPGRFSGRQFSNSRSEMNVSTLELGDSALYLCASRGVGTSGGALYNEQFFGPGTRLTVL.

This chain links TRBV5-6 with TRBJ1-5; the D gene is possibly TRBD1 (5 bases). CDR3 size: 13 residues. Germline V lookup: CDR1 SGHDT, CDR2 YYEEEE. Trimming took 2 bases from V and 10 from J, leaving 13 bases between them. The CDR3: CASSLAGQGPQHF. CDR3 DNA sequence: TGTGCCAGCAGCTTAGCGGGGCAGGGACCCCAGCATTTT.

This rearrangement joins TRBV5-4 to TRBJ2-4, with D maybe TRBD1 (6 bases). V was shortened by 0 bases and J by 12 bases, with 22 bases between the two germline ends. Germline CDR1 reads SGHNT; CDR2 reads YYREEE (reference sequence). This CDR3 spans 16 amino acids. CDR3: CASSLAQGPTTDSQYF. The CDR3 DNA is TGTGCCAGCAGCTTGGCCCAGGGGCCGACAACGGACAGTCAGTACTTC.

The J gene is TRBJ2-7, the V gene TRBV6-5; a possible D gene is TRBD2 (5 bases). Per the germline V gene, CDR1 is MNHEY and CDR2 is SVGAGI. V lost 2 bases, J lost 2 bases, and 10 bases lay in between. CDR3 size: 14 residues. The chain's CDR3 is CASSYGPGTYEQYF. The CDR3 DNA is TGTGCCAGCAGTTACGGCCCCGGGACCTACGAGCAGTACTTC.

This rearrangement joins TRBV19 to TRBJ1-5; TRBD1 might be the D (5 bases). The CDR3 extends over 12 amino acids. The germline gives CDR1 LNHDA, CDR2 SQIVND (reference sequence). V lost 7 bases to trimming and J lost 7 bases, with 11 bases between them. CDR3 coding DNA: TGTGCCAGTACCCCAGGGAGGCAGCCCCAGCATTTT. As protein: CASTPGRQPQHF.

The J gene is TRBJ2-3, the V gene TRBV5-4; 11 bases line up with TRBD1. CDR1 and CDR2 (germline): SGHNT, YYREEE (reference sequence). V dropped 3 bases and J dropped 6; count of bases not matched to a gene: 6. This CDR3 comprises 15 residues. The CDR3 coding sequence is TGTGCCAGCAGCTCTGGACAGGGGGCGTTGGATACGCAGTATTTT. Translating gives CASSSGQGALDTQYF. Full variable domain (outside the CDR3, taken from reference TRBV5-4 and TRBJ2-3): ETGVTQSPTHLIKTRGQQVTLRCSSQSGHNTVSWYQQALGQGPQFIFQYYREEENGRGNFPPRFSGLQFPNYSSELNVNALELDDSALYLCASSSGQGALDTQYFGPGTRLTVL.

The J gene is TRBJ2-2, the V gene TRBV29-1; weak D call: TRBD1 (6 bases). There are 13 residues in the CDR3. CDR1 is SQVTM, CDR2 ANQGSEA, per germline. Trimming stripped 5 bases from V and 7 bases from J, with 14 bases between. Here the CDR3 reads CSVTGFLDGELFF. The CDR3 coding sequence is TGCAGCGTTACAGGGTTTCTGGACGGGGAGCTGTTTTTT.

The CDR3 sequence: CASSEAEEYNEQFF. In nucleotides, the CDR3 is TGTGCCAGCAGTGAAGCAGAAGAGTACAATGAGCAGTTCTTC. The chain carries TRBV6-1 and TRBJ2-1; D is uncertain. This CDR3 has 14 residues. From germline, CDR1 is MNHNS and CDR2 SASEGT. The V end was cut by 0 bases, the J end by 4 bases, with 7 bases between.

The V gene is TRBV19, the J gene TRBJ2-1; D is uncertain. V gave up 0 bases and J gave up 6 bases, with 6 bases separating them. CDR1 is LNHDA, CDR2 SQIVND, per germline (reference sequence). This CDR3 has 13 amino acids. The DNA of the CDR3 is TGTGCCAGTAGTATAGATCTTAGCAATGAGCAGTTCTTC. It is translated as CASSIDLSNEQFF. Together with reference TRBV19 and TRBJ2-1, the CDR3 gives the full variable domain: DGGITQSPKYLFRKEGQNVTLSCEQNLNHDAMYWYRQDPGQGLRLIYYSQIVNDFQKGDIAEGYSVSREKKESFPLTVTSAQKNPTAFYLCASSIDLSNEQFFGPGTRLTVL.

The chain is built from TRBV27 and TRBJ2-5, with a weak D call TRBD1 (5 bases). Germline values: CDR1 MNHEY, CDR2 SMNVEV (reference sequence). V lost 4 bases to trimming and J lost 4 bases, with 13 bases between them. The CDR3 runs to 14 residues. The CDR3 DNA reads TGTGCCAGCAGTTCGCTAGGGGTTCCAGAGACCCAGTACTTC. As protein: CASSSLGVPETQYF.

The chain links TRBV13 to TRBJ1-2; TRBD1 agrees at 9 bases. V was clipped by 3 bases and J by 5 bases; unmatched bases: 4. CDR3 length: 14 amino acids. CDR1 is PRHDT and CDR2 is FYEKMQ in the germline V gene (reference sequence). For the CDR3, the DNA is TGTGCCAGCAGCTTGGGAGACAGGGGGTATGGCTACACCTTC. This gives the protein CASSLGDRGYGYTF.

The V gene is TRBV5-4, the J gene TRBJ2-5; 11 bases are shared with TRBD1. The CDR3 is made up of 16 amino acids. Germline values: CDR1 SGHNT, CDR2 YYREEE (reference sequence). V lost 3 bases, J lost 2 bases, and 6 bases stayed unmatched. The DNA for the CDR3 is TGTGCCAGCAGCTCGGGGGGACAGGGGGAACAAGAGACCCAGTACTTC. Translation: CASSSGGQGEQETQYF.

This chain joins TRBV4-1 and TRBJ2-4, with a tentative D call TRBD1 (6 bases). The length of the CDR3 is 14 residues. V was clipped by 4 bases and J by 2 bases, with 9 bases between them. CDR1 is MGHRA and CDR2 is YSYEKL in the germline V gene. The CDR3 DNA sequence: TGCGCCAGCAGCCCCCAGGGGTCCAAAAACATTCAGTACTTC. Translated, it gives CASSPQGSKNIQYF.

This clone was picked up a small number of times. The chain combines TRBV7-9 with TRBJ2-7; D possibly corresponds to TRBD1 (5 bases). The V gene lost 3 bases and the J gene lost 7 bases, with 10 bases spanning the gap. CDR1 is SEHNR, CDR2 FQNEAQ, per germline (reference sequence). This CDR3 region has 12 residues. CDR3 amino acids: CASSFYRSEQYF. CDR3 in DNA: TGTGCCAGCAGCTTTTACAGGTCTGAGCAGTACTTC.

In DNA, the CDR3 is TGTGCCAGCAGTTTCGGGACAGAGGACCCTAATTCACCCCTCCACTTT. Translated: CASSFGTEDPNSPLHF. This chain links TRBV6-5 with TRBJ1-6; 7 nucleotides align to TRBD1. Trimming cost V 4 bases and J 6 bases; bases outside gene matches: 9. Per the germline V gene, CDR1 is MNHEY and CDR2 is SVGAGI. This CDR3 has 16 amino acids.

The chain uses TRBV14 and TRBJ2-1; possible D gene TRBD2, 5 bases. The CDR3 has 13 amino acids. Germline CDR1 SGHDN, CDR2 FVKESK. The germline V and J ends were trimmed by 6 bases and 10 bases, with 16 bases remaining between them. The CDR3: CASSHFGVGEQFF. CDR3 DNA: TGTGCCAGCAGTCACTTCGGGGTAGGCGAGCAGTTCTTC.

The V and J genes are TRBV5-1 and TRBJ1-1; no definite D call. The CDR3 length is 13 residues. Trimming took off 4 bases at V and 7 bases at J, with 14 bases between the two ends. Germline CDR1 is SGHRS and CDR2 is YFSETQ. The DNA of the CDR3 is TGCGCCAGCAGCCCTACAGCAAGCCATGAAGCTTTCTTT. It yields the protein CASSPTASHEAFF.

CDR3 residues: CASRTGGTEAFF. CDR3 sequence (DNA): TGTGCCAGTAGAACAGGGGGCACTGAAGCTTTCTTT. This sequence joins TRBV6-5 and TRBJ1-1, with TRBD1 identical over 8 bases. The V and J ends lost 9 bases and 4 bases, in that order; junction bases with no gene match: 4. Germline CDR1 is MNHEY and CDR2 is SVGAGI. This CDR3 is 12 amino acids long.

The rearrangement joins TRBV27 to TRBJ2-7; 8 bases match TRBD1. V gave up 5 bases and J gave up 3 bases; unmatched junction bases: 6. Germline V lookup: CDR1 MNHEY, CDR2 SMNVEV (reference sequence). This CDR3 contains 14 residues. The CDR3 DNA is TGTGCCAGCAGTCCCCTCGGGACAGGCTACGAGCAGTACTTC. Protein product: CASSPLGTGYEQYF.

The rearrangement joins TRBV18 to TRBJ1-2, with 9 bases that match TRBD1. This CDR3 is 16 amino acids long. Germline values: CDR1 KGHSH, CDR2 LQKENI. V was pared by 3 bases and J by 6 bases, with 11 bases of the junction left unmatched. CDR3 in DNA: TGTGCCAGCTCACCCTTGACAGGGGGTTTTTATGATGGCTACACCTTC. Encoded protein: CASSPLTGGFYDGYTF.

The chain has TRBV5-6 and TRBJ2-1, with 11 bases aligning to TRBD2. Per the germline V gene, CDR1 is SGHDT and CDR2 is YYEEEE. The CDR3 totals 17 residues. V lost 4 bases and J lost 2; bases outside the gene matches: 8. CDR3 residues: CASSPQTSGVAYNEQFF. The CDR3 nucleotides read TGTGCCAGCAGCCCCCAGACTAGCGGGGTCGCCTACAATGAGCAGTTCTTC.

The rearrangement links TRBV5-1 to TRBJ1-1, with D possibly TRBD1 on 6 matching bases. Trimming took 0 bases from V and 2 from J, leaving 11 bases between them. Germline values: CDR1 SGHRS, CDR2 YFSETQ. CDR3 length: 15 amino acids. This CDR3 is CASSLGVDRNTEAFF. CDR3 in DNA: TGCGCCAGCAGCTTGGGGGTGGACAGAAACACTGAAGCTTTCTTT.

The chain combines TRBV29-1 with TRBJ2-7; weak D call: TRBD1 (6 bases). CDR1 is SQVTM and CDR2 is ANQGSEA in the germline V gene. CDR3 length: 15 amino acids. Trimming shortened V by 6 bases and J by 2 bases, and 20 bases separated the two germline ends. The CDR3 bases are TGCAGCGTCGGAACCGTACCAGGGGAACCCTACGAGCAGTACTTC. This encodes CSVGTVPGEPYEQYF.

The chain is built from TRBV11-3 and TRBJ2-2; D may be TRBD1 (6 bases). The germline gives CDR1 SGHNT, CDR2 YENEEA. The CDR3 length is 14 residues. V was trimmed by 3 bases and J by 3 bases, leaving 8 bases between them. The DNA of the CDR3 is TGTGCCAGCAGCTTGTCAGGGGACACCGGGGAGCTGTTTTTT. Protein: CASSLSGDTGELFF.

The chain recombines TRBV10-3 with TRBJ1-6; 11 bases match TRBD1. Germline V gene data show CDR1 as ENHRY and CDR2 as SYGVKD. Trimming cost V 6 bases and J 9 bases; bases outside gene matches: 4. CDR3 length: 14 amino acids. The CDR3 spells CAISTGTGGSPLHF. CDR3 nucleotides: TGTGCCATCAGCACCGGGACAGGGGGTTCACCCCTCCACTTT.